Shown below are 19 T cell receptor beta chains from a single sample sequenced in a study of blood T cell repertoires in COVID-19. Clones were sequenced by immunoSEQ multiplex PCR, and TCRdb holds only the in-frame ones, with some missing. The sample carries 150,000 to 200,000 clones, roughly three quarters recorded once. The sample comprised peripheral blood. The receptor source for this set is a woman aged 80 or over with COVID-19, enrolled during active disease.

As regards this clone: This may stem from a read error, because a much larger clone lies one nucleotide away. The V call is TRBV7-2, the J call TRBJ2-2; D not certain. The CDR3 sequence is 13 residues long. Germline values: CDR1 SGHTA, CDR2 FQGNSA. V dropped 1 base and J dropped 4 bases, with 4 bases sitting between them. The CDR3 DNA reads as TGTGCCAGCAGCTTAGGGAGCACCGGGGAGCTGTTTTTT. It specifies CASSLGSTGELFF.

The rearrangement joins TRBV6-2 or TRBV6-3 to TRBJ2-7; D is unclear. V was cut by 5 bases and J by 2 bases, with 13 bases left in between. Germline V lookup: CDR1 MNHEY, CDR2 SVGEGT. CDR3 size: 14 residues. The CDR3 DNA sequence: TGTGCCAGCAGTCCCCACAGCAATACCTACGAGCAGTACTTC. Translated, it gives CASSPHSNTYEQYF.

This clone has a handful of counts. J is TRBJ1-6 and V is TRBV7-2; D unresolved. Germline CDR1 reads SGHTA; CDR2 reads FQGNSA. V was trimmed by 3 bases and J by 7 bases, leaving 13 bases between them. The CDR3 length is 15 residues. Here the CDR3 reads CASSLQVSPNSPLHF. DNA of the CDR3: TGTGCCAGCAGCTTGCAGGTATCCCCAAATTCACCCCTCCACTTT.

The chain uses TRBV5-5 and TRBJ2-3, with D unresolved. The CDR3 is 16 amino acids. CDR1 is SGHKS and CDR2 is YYEKEE in the germline V gene (reference sequence). Trimming took 4 bases from V and 0 from J, leaving 15 bases between them. Here the CDR3 DNA reads TGTGCCAGCAGCCAGGCCCCCCTTACTAGCACAGATACGCAGTATTTT. Protein product: CASSQAPLTSTDTQYF.

Turning to this clone: Sequence at one end of the junction differs from germline and may be a read error. The chain links TRBV10-3 to TRBJ2-3; 8 bases align to TRBD1. The CDR3 totals 14 residues. Germline assignment: CDR1 ENHRY and CDR2 SYGVKD. In DNA form, the CDR3 reads TGTGCCATCAGCGTGGACAGGGACCTAAAAAGAGTCCTTTTT. This gives the protein CAISVDRDLKRVLF.

This chain links TRBV15 with TRBJ1-2, with D unresolved. CDR3 length: 14 residues. Germline CDR1 is LNHNV and CDR2 is YYDKDF (reference sequence). V was clipped by 0 bases and J by 8 bases, with 13 bases between them. The CDR3, as DNA: TGTGCCACCAGCAGAGATCGACGGGTCGGGGGCTACACCTTC. Its translation is CATSRDRRVGGYTF. Combining the CDR3 with reference TRBV15 and TRBJ1-2 gives the whole variable domain DAMVIQNPRYQVTQFGKPVTLSCSQTLNHNVMYWYQQKSSQAPKLLFHYYDKDFNNEADTPDNFQSRRPNTSFCFLDIRSPGLGDTAMYLCATSRDRRVGGYTFGSGTRLTVV.

This clone has at least ten counts. The chain combines TRBV28 with TRBJ2-7, with a possible D match to TRBD1 (5 bases). Germline lookup yields CDR1 MDHEN and CDR2 SYDVKM. There are 13 residues in the CDR3. Trimming stripped 2 bases from V and 7 bases from J, with 12 bases between. The CDR3 DNA sequence: TGTGCCAGCAGTTTAACAGGCCCCGGGGAGCAGTACTTC. Translated: CASSLTGPGEQYF.

This chain links TRBV28 with TRBJ1-1; D not certain. Between the trimmed V and J ends, which lost 6 bases and 0 bases, there was a span of 5 bases. Germline CDR1 is MDHEN and CDR2 is SYDVKM. The CDR3 runs 12 residues. CDR3: CASRNMNTEAFF. CDR3 DNA sequence: TGTGCCAGCAGAAATATGAACACTGAAGCTTTCTTT.

The rearrangement uses TRBV19 and TRBJ1-2, with 8 positions matching TRBD1. CDR1 and CDR2 from the germline V gene are LNHDA and SQIVND (reference sequence). V lost 7 bases to trimming and J lost 7 bases; unmatched junction nucleotides: 8. This CDR3 comprises 13 residues. CDR3 region: CASTYRGGSGYTF. In DNA form, the CDR3 reads TGTGCCAGTACTTACAGGGGGGGAAGTGGCTACACCTTC.

The rearrangement links TRBV3-1 (or the pseudogene TRBV3-2) to TRBJ2-1; the match to TRBD2 covers 10 bases. CDR3 length equals 15 residues. With V trimmed by 4 bases and J by 3 bases, 3 bases remained unmatched. Germline V CDR1 and CDR2: LGHDT, YNNKEL (reference sequence). In nucleotides, the CDR3 is TGTGCCAGCAGCCCGCTAGCGGGAGTCTACAATGAGCAGTTCTTC. Protein sequence: CASSPLAGVYNEQFF.

This clone was found a few times. This chain uses TRBV7-8 with TRBJ2-7, with 9 nucleotides matching TRBD2. The CDR3 contains 16 residues. The trim removed 0 bases at V and 7 bases at J, leaving 10 bases unmatched. Germline V gene lookup returns CDR1 SGHVS and CDR2 FQNEAQ. The CDR3: CASSLAGSGRLGEQYF. The DNA of the CDR3 is TGTGCCAGCAGCTTAGCTGGTAGCGGGAGATTGGGGGAGCAGTACTTC.

This chain links TRBV29-1 with TRBJ2-1, with 9 bases aligning to TRBD2. The CDR3 sequence is 14 residues long. Germline loops: CDR1 SQVTM, CDR2 ANQGSEA. The DNA of the CDR3 is TGCAGTGCCCCTAGCGGGACCTCCTACAATGAGCAGTTCTTC. This sequence encodes CSAPSGTSYNEQFF.

The rearrangement uses TRBV6-5 and TRBJ2-5, with TRBD2 identical over 15 bases. The junction had 2 bases not matched to a gene; V was cut back by 9 bases and J by 6 bases. Germline V gene lookup returns CDR1 MNHEY and CDR2 SVGAGI. CDR3 size: 13 residues. This CDR3 reads CASGTSGGKTQYF. CDR3 sequence (DNA): TGTGCCAGTGGGACTAGCGGGGGGAAGACCCAGTACTTC.

This chain uses TRBV5-4 with TRBJ1-4; 7 bases fit TRBD1. This CDR3 comprises 16 residues. After removal of 4 bases from V and 4 bases from J, the junction contained 10 bases not matched to a gene. Per the germline V gene, CDR1 is SGHNT and CDR2 is YYREEE (reference sequence). The CDR3 coding sequence is TGTGCCAGCAGCCCCAGCCGCGGGACAGTTAATGAAAAACTGTTTTTT. Its protein is CASSPSRGTVNEKLFF.

The V and J genes are TRBV7-2 and TRBJ2-1; 7 bases line up with TRBD2. CDR1 is SGHTA, CDR2 FQGNSA, per germline. The J segment lost 4 bases and the V segment lost 6 bases, leaving 3 bases of the junction unmatched. The CDR3 is 13 residues long. In nucleotides, the CDR3 is TGTGCCAGCAGACCGGGACTATACAATGAGCAGTTCTTC. Amino acid sequence: CASRPGLYNEQFF.

This clone occurred a few times. V is TRBV28 and J is TRBJ2-7; possibly TRBD1 for D (6 bases). Trimming removed 7 bases from V and 4 bases from J, with 11 bases in between. The CDR3 covers 12 residues. Germline CDR1 and CDR2: MDHEN and SYDVKM. The CDR3 loop reads CASTSQGYEQYF. The CDR3 DNA follows: TGTGCCAGCACCTCCCAGGGGTACGAGCAGTACTTC.

This sequence joins TRBV12-2 and TRBJ2-7; TRBD2, the D gene given by the table, was not confirmed from the DNA. TRBV12-2 constitutes a pseudogene. CDR3 size: 16 residues. CDR3 loop: CASRLARGGLQYEQYF. The CDR3 bases are TGTGCAAGTCGCTTAGCGCGCGGGGGACTGCAATACGAGCAGTACTTC.

This sequence joins TRBV5-1 and TRBJ2-1, with 16 bases aligning to TRBD2. The CDR3 spans 18 residues. Germline V gives CDR1 SGHRS, CDR2 YFSETQ. With V trimmed by 4 bases and J by 2 bases, 6 bases remained unmatched. CDR3 sequence: CASSEGLAGGPAYNEQFF. The CDR3 DNA reads TGCGCCAGCAGCGAGGGACTAGCGGGAGGGCCAGCCTACAATGAGCAGTTCTTC.

The chain links TRBV9 to TRBJ2-3; the match to TRBD2 covers 14 bases. The CDR3 totals 15 residues. Per the germline V gene, CDR1 is SGDLS and CDR2 is YYNGEE. V lost 4 bases, J lost 5 bases, and 3 bases stayed unmatched. CDR3 bases: TGTGCCAGCAGCCGGACTAGCGGGGGGAGAGATACGCAGTATTTT. The encoded protein is CASSRTSGGRDTQYF.